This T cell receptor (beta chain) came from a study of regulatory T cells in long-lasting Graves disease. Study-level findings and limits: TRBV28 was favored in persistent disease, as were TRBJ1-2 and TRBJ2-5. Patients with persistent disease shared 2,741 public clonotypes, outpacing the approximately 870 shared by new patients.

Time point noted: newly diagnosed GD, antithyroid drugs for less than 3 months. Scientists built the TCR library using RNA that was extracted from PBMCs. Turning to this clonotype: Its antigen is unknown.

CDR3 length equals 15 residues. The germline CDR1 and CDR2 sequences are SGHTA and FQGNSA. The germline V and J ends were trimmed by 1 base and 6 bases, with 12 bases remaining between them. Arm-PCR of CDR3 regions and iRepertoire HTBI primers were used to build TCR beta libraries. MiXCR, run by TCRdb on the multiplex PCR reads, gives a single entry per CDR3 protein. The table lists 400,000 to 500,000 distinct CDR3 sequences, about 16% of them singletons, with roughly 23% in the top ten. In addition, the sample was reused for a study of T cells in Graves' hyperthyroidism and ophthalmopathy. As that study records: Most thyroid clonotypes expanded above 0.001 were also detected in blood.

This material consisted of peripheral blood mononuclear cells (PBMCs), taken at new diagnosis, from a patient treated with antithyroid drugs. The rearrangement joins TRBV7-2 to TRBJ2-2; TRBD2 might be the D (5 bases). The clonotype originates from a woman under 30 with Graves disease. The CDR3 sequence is CASSLGLASPGELFF. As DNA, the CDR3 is TGTGCCAGCAGCTTAGGTCTAGCTAGTCCCGGGGAGCTGTTTTTT.